What follows are 29 T cell receptor beta chains derived from one specimen sequenced in a study of T cell responses to AZD1222 COVID-19 vaccine. Assay used: immunoSEQ multiplex PCR; TCRdb lists only in-frame clones, some missing. Of some 130,000 clones listed, more than 85% were seen once; the top ten hold approximately 2%. The sample was peripheral blood, taken 28 days after the second AZD1222 dose. The receptor set was obtained from an adult who received the AZD1222 COVID-19 vaccine.

The chain employs TRBV19 and TRBJ2-1; 12 nucleotides agree with TRBD2. V was pared by 5 bases and J by 4 bases, with 3 bases of the junction left unmatched. Germline lookup yields CDR1 LNHDA and CDR2 SQIVND (reference sequence). The CDR3 runs 15 residues. The CDR3 here is CASSPTSGSYNEQFF. CDR3 coding DNA: TGTGCCAGTAGTCCGACTAGCGGGAGTTACAATGAGCAGTTCTTC. The full variable domain, completed using reference TRBV19 and TRBJ2-1, is DGGITQSPKYLFRKEGQNVTLSCEQNLNHDAMYWYRQDPGQGLRLIYYSQIVNDFQKGDIAEGYSVSREKKESFPLTVTSAQKNPTAFYLCASSPTSGSYNEQFFGPGTRLTVL.

The chain recombines TRBV20-1 with TRBJ1-3; D might be TRBD1 (6 bases). V was pared by 3 bases and J by 0 bases, with 9 bases between. The CDR3 totals 14 residues. Germline V gene data show CDR1 as DFQATT and CDR2 as SNEGSKA (reference sequence). In DNA, the CDR3 is TGCAGTGCTAGTCTGGACAGCTCTGGAAACACCATATATTTT. This encodes CSASLDSSGNTIYF.

The chain combines TRBV5-4 with TRBJ1-1; 8 bases fit TRBD1. With V trimmed by 4 bases and J by 3 bases, 8 bases remained unmatched. CDR1 and CDR2 (germline): SGHNT, YYREEE (reference sequence). CDR3 length: 15 amino acids. CDR3 sequence (DNA): TGTGCCAGCAGCACCTATTACAGGGGGGACACTGAAGCTTTCTTT. Translating it yields CASSTYYRGDTEAFF.

This clone was seen only once. The junction does not match germline at one end; this may be a read error. The CDR3 loop is CASSISGGNTGELFF. The CDR3 nucleotides are TGTGCTAGCAGCATTAGCGGGGGGAACACCGGGGAGCTGTTTTTT. This chain links TRBV7-7 with TRBJ2-2; 9 positions agree with TRBD2. Germline CDR1 is SSHAT and CDR2 is FNYEAQ (reference sequence). CDR3 length equals 15 residues.

This chain connects TRBV3-1 (or the pseudogene TRBV3-2) to TRBJ1-5; D remains ambiguous. Trimming removed 1 base from V and 5 bases from J, with 9 bases in between. This CDR3 spans 14 amino acids. Germline V lookup: CDR1 LGHDT, CDR2 YNNKEL (reference sequence). DNA for the CDR3: TGTGCCAGCAGCCAAGGGCAGGATGATCAGCCCCAGCATTTT. Protein sequence: CASSQGQDDQPQHF.

This clone appeared once. The chain links TRBV19 to TRBJ2-2; 8 bases are a match to TRBD1. Germline V gene data show CDR1 as LNHDA and CDR2 as SQIVND (reference sequence). This CDR3 region has 16 residues. V shed 5 bases, J shed 4 bases, and the junction held 9 bases outside the gene matches. This CDR3 reads CASSLGQGAATGELFF. The CDR3 nucleotides read TGTGCCAGTAGTTTAGGACAGGGCGCCGCCACCGGGGAGCTGTTTTTT.

The chain is built from TRBV27 and TRBJ2-3; 7 nucleotides match TRBD2. The CDR3 totals 16 residues. The trim removed 2 bases at V and 1 base at J, leaving 6 bases unmatched. Germline lookup yields CDR1 MNHEY and CDR2 SMNVEV (reference sequence). CDR3 nucleotide sequence: TGTGCCAGCAGTTTAGGGCTAGCGGCTCGCACAGATACGCAGTATTTT. This codes for CASSLGLAARTDTQYF.

The gene calls are TRBV30 and TRBJ2-7; D is unresolved. The ends were cut back, 1 base at V and 4 bases at J, with 11 bases in the middle. Germline V lookup: CDR1 GTSNPN, CDR2 SVGIG (reference sequence). The CDR3 is 13 residues long. This CDR3 reads CAWSGQERYEQYF. In nucleotides, the CDR3 is TGTGCCTGGAGTGGGCAGGAGAGATACGAGCAGTACTTC.

This sequence joins TRBV29-1 and TRBJ1-1, with D perhaps matching TRBD1 (5 bases). V was clipped by 6 bases and J by 6 bases, with 14 bases between them. Germline assignment: CDR1 SQVTM and CDR2 ANQGSEA. The CDR3 sequence is 12 residues long. CDR3 coding DNA: TGCAGCGTGGGACGGAATCAGGCTGAAGCTTTCTTT. It specifies CSVGRNQAEAFF.

The chain joins TRBV2 to TRBJ2-1; unclear D gene. Per the germline V gene, CDR1 is SNHLY and CDR2 is FYNNEI. The V end lost 6 bases, the J end lost 8 bases, and 14 bases lay between the germline ends. This CDR3 has 13 residues. CDR3 sequence: CASRYTAVDEQFF. As DNA, the CDR3 is TGTGCCAGCAGATACACAGCCGTAGATGAGCAGTTCTTC.

The chain uses TRBV2 and TRBJ2-5, with D possibly called TRBD1 or TRBD2 (5 bases each). The CDR3 is 12 residues long. Germline V lookup: CDR1 SNHLY, CDR2 FYNNEI. Trimming cost V 5 bases and J 5 bases, with 9 bases left between them. CDR3 coding DNA: TGTGCCAGCAGTCGGGGACGGGAGACCCAGTACTTC. The encoded protein is CASSRGRETQYF.

V usage is TRBV9 and J usage is TRBJ2-3; the D gene could be TRBD1 or TRBD2 (5 bases each). This CDR3 comprises 14 residues. Germline CDR1 is SGDLS and CDR2 is YYNGEE. The V end lost 4 bases, the J end lost 6 bases, and 15 bases lay between the germline ends. CDR3: CASSLGTLMDTQYF. The CDR3, as DNA: TGTGCCAGCAGCCTGGGGACCCTCATGGATACGCAGTATTTT. Supplemented by reference TRBV9 and TRBJ2-3, the full variable domain reads DSGVTQTPKHLITATGQRVTLRCSPRSGDLSVYWYQQSLDQGLQFLIQYYNGEERAKGNILERFSAQQFPDLHSELNLSSLELGDSALYFCASSLGTLMDTQYFGPGTRLTVL.

V gene TRBV21-1 combines with J gene TRBJ2-5; the D call of TRBD2 is as the table states it, not checked on the DNA. TRBV21-1 constitutes a pseudogene. The CDR3 has 17 residues. CDR3 in DNA: TGTGCCAGCAGCAAAGAAGGAGAAGGTTTGACGGTGAAGACCCAGTACTTC. This encodes CASSKEGEGLTVKTQYF.

The gene calls are TRBV6-2 or TRBV6-3 and TRBJ2-2; the D gene is possibly TRBD2 (5 bases). The CDR3 has 15 amino acids. The germline gives CDR1 MNHEY, CDR2 SVGEGT. V dropped 0 bases and J dropped 5 bases, with 10 bases sitting between them. In DNA form, the CDR3 reads TGTGCCAGCAGTTACTCACTAGTTGAGACCGGGGAGCTGTTTTTT. Translation gives CASSYSLVETGELFF.

V is TRBV19 and J is TRBJ2-1; 11 bases line up with TRBD2. CDR3 size: 15 residues. CDR1 LNHDA and CDR2 SQIVND come from the germline V gene (reference sequence). Trimming took 7 bases from V and 4 from J; bases not matched to a gene: 6. CDR3 sequence (DNA): TGTGCCAGTACCCTTTCTAGCGGGGGGTACAATGAGCAGTTCTTC. Its protein is CASTLSSGGYNEQFF.

The chain employs TRBV18 and TRBJ2-3; D is undetermined. V was clipped by 0 bases and J by 2 bases, with 6 bases between them. CDR1 is KGHSH, CDR2 LQKENI, per germline. The CDR3 sequence is 14 residues long. The CDR3 here is CASSPPSFTDTQYF. The CDR3 DNA is TGTGCCAGCTCACCACCGTCTTTCACAGATACGCAGTATTTT.

The chain joins TRBV4-1 to TRBJ2-1; 11 nucleotides agree with TRBD2. The V gene's germline CDR1 is MGHRA and CDR2 YSYEKL. The CDR3 totals 16 residues. After removal of 4 bases from V and 3 bases from J, the junction contained 5 bases not matched to a gene. The CDR3 here is CASSPLAGGGYNEQFF. In DNA, the CDR3 is TGCGCCAGCAGCCCCCTAGCGGGAGGCGGCTACAATGAGCAGTTCTTC.

The chain links TRBV6-5 to TRBJ1-1, with a tentative D call TRBD1 (6 bases). Deletions cut 6 bases from V and 1 base from J, with 9 bases between. Germline V gene sequence: CDR1 MNHEY, CDR2 SVGAGI. There are 13 residues in the CDR3. Here the CDR3 reads CASSPTGNTEAFF. The CDR3 DNA reads as TGTGCCAGCAGCCCGACAGGGAACACTGAAGCTTTCTTT.

The chain is built from TRBV5-1 and TRBJ2-3; D may be TRBD1 (6 bases). This CDR3 has 16 amino acids. Trimming shortened V by 2 bases and J by 1 base, and 14 bases separated the two germline ends. Germline lookup yields CDR1 SGHRS and CDR2 YFSETQ. As DNA, the CDR3 is TGCGCCAGCAGCTTAGTACAGGGATCGGGCACAGATACGCAGTATTTT. Translation gives CASSLVQGSGTDTQYF.

The chain combines TRBV10-3 with TRBJ2-5; no firm D call. Trimming took 6 bases from V and 4 from J, leaving 15 bases between them. The germline gives CDR1 ENHRY, CDR2 SYGVKD. The CDR3 is 14 amino acids. In DNA form, the CDR3 reads TGTGCCATCAGCCTTCGACCCGGCGGAGAGACCCAGTACTTC. This sequence encodes CAISLRPGGETQYF.

The chain combines TRBV29-1 with TRBJ1-1; D unresolved. This CDR3 contains 14 residues. The V end was cut by 3 bases, the J end by 3 bases, with 14 bases between. Germline V gene sequence: CDR1 SQVTM, CDR2 ANQGSEA. This CDR3 is CSVEKKGWDTEAFF. Written as DNA, the CDR3 is TGCAGCGTTGAGAAGAAGGGATGGGACACTGAAGCTTTCTTT.

The chain carries TRBV29-1 and TRBJ2-3; D gene uncertain. Looked up from germline, CDR1 is SQVTM and CDR2 is ANQGSEA. This CDR3 spans 13 amino acids. With 3 bases removed from V and 5 bases from J, the gap between germline ends came to 12 bases. For the CDR3, the DNA is TGCAGCGTTGAGTATTCTTTCGGAGATACGCAGTATTTT. Translation: CSVEYSFGDTQYF.

V gene TRBV6-1 combines with J gene TRBJ1-2, with 7 bases matching TRBD1. The V segment lost 2 bases and the J segment 5 bases; nucleotides outside the gene matches: 5. Germline-derived CDR1 and CDR2 are MNHNS and SASEGT. This CDR3 comprises 14 residues. The CDR3 nucleotides read TGTGCCAGCAGTGAATTTAGGGACAGTTATGGCTACACCTTC. Residues: CASSEFRDSYGYTF.

The V gene is TRBV5-8, the J gene TRBJ2-2; D is unresolved. CDR3 size: 16 residues. Germline loops: CDR1 SGHTS, CDR2 YDEGEE. The V end lost 2 bases, the J end lost 5 bases, and 16 bases lay between the germline ends. Here the CDR3 reads CASSFIGTLWTGELFF. For the CDR3, the DNA is TGTGCCAGCAGCTTCATAGGCACTTTGTGGACCGGGGAGCTGTTTTTT.

V gene TRBV5-8 combines with J gene TRBJ2-3, with TRBD2 matching over 9 bases. The CDR3 length is 15 residues. The J segment lost 2 bases and the V segment lost 3 bases, leaving 4 bases of the junction unmatched. From germline, CDR1 is SGHTS and CDR2 YDEGEE. This chain's CDR3 is CASSSGTSSTDTQYF. The CDR3 coding sequence is TGTGCCAGCAGCTCCGGGACTAGCTCCACAGATACGCAGTATTTT.

The chain is built from TRBV7-2 and TRBJ1-5, with 7 positions matching TRBD1. V shed 5 bases, J shed 5 bases, and the junction held 3 bases outside the gene matches. Per germline, CDR1 SGHTA and CDR2 FQGNSA. CDR3 length: 13 residues. The chain's CDR3 is CASSPGQHQPQHF. CDR3 nucleotides: TGTGCCAGCAGCCCGGGACAGCATCAGCCCCAGCATTTT.

The sample holds one count of this clone. CDR3 in amino acids: CASSLGDRGGTEAFF. CDR3 DNA: TGTGCCAGCAGCTTAGGGGACAGGGGAGGCACTGAAGCTTTCTTT. The chain joins TRBV28 to TRBJ1-1; 10 nucleotides agree with TRBD1. Trimming removed 6 bases from V and 4 bases from J; junction bases left unmatched: 8. This CDR3 has 15 residues. Germline lookup yields CDR1 MDHEN and CDR2 SYDVKM.

V is TRBV5-5 and J is TRBJ2-1; D tentatively reads TRBD1 or TRBD2 (5 bases each). This CDR3 region has 16 residues. The V and J ends lost 2 bases and 0 bases respectively, with 12 bases between them. Germline lookup yields CDR1 SGHKS and CDR2 YYEKEE (reference sequence). The CDR3 sequence is CASSFGAPSSYNEQFF. The DNA for the CDR3 is TGTGCCAGCAGCTTCGGGGCCCCCAGCTCCTACAATGAGCAGTTCTTC.

This clone was detected only once. V is TRBV24-1 and J is TRBJ2-1; D could derive from TRBD1 or TRBD2 (5 bases each). Germline values: CDR1 KGHDR, CDR2 SFDVKD. This CDR3 is built from 16 residues. V was pared by 3 bases and J by 0 bases, with 11 bases between. Written as DNA, the CDR3 is TGTGCCACCAGTGATCCGGGGCAGAGCTCCTACAATGAGCAGTTCTTC. Translation gives CATSDPGQSSYNEQFF.